Following are 30 T cell receptor beta chains from one sample sequenced in a study of post-analysis software for immune sequencing data. Prepared TCR beta cDNA libraries contained unique molecular identifiers. TCRdb itself ran the PCR reads through MiXCR, one entry per CDR3 protein. The sample includes roughly 580,000 distinct CDR3 sequences, roughly 45% of them seen just once. Their cognate antigens are unknown. Findings of the study overall: Controls showed lower frequencies than patients for several TRBV segments, and TRBV5-6, TRBV5-1 and TRBV20-1 were among these.

Sequencing used blood. These TCRs come from a girl aged 5-17 years with multiple sclerosis.

This rearrangement joins TRBV4-1 to TRBJ1-5, with D hard to call. The germline V and J ends were trimmed by 2 bases and 0 bases, with 8 bases remaining between them. Germline V gene lookup returns CDR1 MGHRA and CDR2 YSYEKL. This CDR3 contains 15 residues. This CDR3 reads CASSQTAYSNQPQHF. The CDR3 coding sequence is TGCGCCAGCAGCCAAACAGCCTATAGCAATCAGCCCCAGCATTTT.

Notes on this clonotype: A much larger clonotype is one base distant, so this may be a read error. J is TRBJ2-1 and V is TRBV12-3 or TRBV12-4; tentatively, D is TRBD2 (5 bases). The germline V and J ends were trimmed by 3 bases and 7 bases, with 22 bases remaining between them. The CDR3 has 17 amino acids. This chain's CDR3 is CASSLRELRIRSNEQFF. The CDR3 nucleotides are TGTGCCAGCAGTTTGAGGGAGTTACGGATTCGTAGTAATGAGCAGTTCTTC.

The V call is TRBV7-2, the J call TRBJ2-5; no clear D. The DNA end is a closer match to TRBJ2-7, so the J assignment may be wrong. CDR1 is SGHTA and CDR2 is FQGNSA in the germline V gene. The CDR3 covers 13 residues. The CDR3 coding sequence is TGTGCCAGCAGCTTAGGGGGTGGTATCGAGCAGTACTTC. This translates into CASSLGGGIEQYF.

The chain carries TRBV27 and TRBJ1-5, with D hard to call. V was trimmed by 4 bases and J by 4 bases, leaving 8 bases between them. The CDR3 is 13 amino acids. Germline CDR1 MNHEY, CDR2 SMNVEV (reference sequence). CDR3 protein: CASSYEINQPQHF. For the CDR3, the DNA is TGTGCCAGCAGTTACGAGATTAATCAGCCCCAGCATTTT.

CDR3 coding DNA: TGTGCCAGCAGCTTAGATGCTTCTGGAGAGACCCAGTACTTC. As protein: CASSLDASGETQYF. The rearrangement links TRBV7-9 to TRBJ2-4; D not certain. The J call is uncertain, as TRBJ2-5 better fits the DNA end. Germline-derived CDR1 and CDR2 are SEHNR and FQNEAQ (reference sequence). The length of the CDR3 is 14 residues.

This chain joins TRBV20-1 and TRBJ1-2; no clear D. Trimming removed 7 bases at V and 4 bases at J, with 13 bases between. This CDR3 region has 12 residues. CDR1 and CDR2 from the germline V gene are DFQATT and SNEGSKA (reference sequence). This chain's CDR3 is CSVTAGLYGYTF. The CDR3 nucleotides read TGCAGTGTCACAGCCGGCCTCTATGGCTACACCTTC.

The chain uses TRBV29-1 and TRBJ1-1, with TRBD1 as a possible D gene (5 bases). In germline, CDR1 is SQVTM, CDR2 ANQGSEA. This CDR3 has 10 amino acids. The ends were cut back, 4 bases at V and 7 bases at J, with 7 bases in the middle. The CDR3 reads CSVAGVEAFF. The CDR3 DNA reads TGCAGCGTTGCGGGGGTTGAAGCTTTCTTT.

The rearrangement joins TRBV7-8 to TRBJ2-3, with D uncertain. This CDR3 is built from 15 residues. V was trimmed by 0 bases and J by 5 bases, leaving 12 bases between them. The germline V gene has CDR1 SGHVS and CDR2 FQNEAQ. CDR3 nucleotide sequence: TGTGCCAGCAGCTTAGCGCAGGTCTACGAAGATACGCAGTATTTT. Translating gives CASSLAQVYEDTQYF.

V gene TRBV4-1 combines with J gene TRBJ2-7, with D perhaps assigned TRBD1 or TRBD2 (5 bases each). With 1 base removed from V and 4 bases from J, the gap between germline ends came to 11 bases. The CDR3 sequence is 14 residues long. CDR1 and CDR2 (germline): MGHRA, YSYEKL. The CDR3 sequence: CASSQGRGRYEQYF. In DNA, the CDR3 is TGCGCCAGCAGCCAAGGCCGGGGCCGATACGAGCAGTACTTC.

This clonotype appeared a few times. The CDR3 DNA reads TGTGCCAGTCGTCCGGGACTCGGCTCCTACAATGAGCAGTTCTTC. Residues: CASRPGLGSYNEQFF. The rearrangement uses TRBV6-5 and TRBJ2-1, with a tentative D call TRBD2 (6 bases). Deletions cut 9 bases from V and 0 bases from J, with 15 bases between. The CDR3 covers 15 residues. CDR1 and CDR2 from the germline V gene are MNHEY and SVGAGI.

This chain uses TRBV6-5 with TRBJ1-1; 8 bases agree with TRBD1. The CDR3 has 14 amino acids. J lost 4 bases, V lost 6 bases, and 7 bases had no gene match. Germline V gives CDR1 MNHEY, CDR2 SVGAGI. The CDR3 DNA is TGTGCCAGCAGAACGGACAGGGACGGCACTGAAGCTTTCTTT. This gives the protein CASRTDRDGTEAFF.

This rearrangement joins TRBV29-1 to TRBJ2-1; TRBD1 is a possible D gene (5 bases). V gave up 4 bases and J gave up 5 bases, with 12 bases separating them. There are 13 residues in the CDR3. The germline CDR1 and CDR2 sequences are SQVTM and ANQGSEA. The CDR3 DNA reads as TGCAGCGTTGCGGCAGGGATCCACAATGAGCAGTTCTTC. This sequence encodes CSVAAGIHNEQFF.

This clonotype was observed a handful of times. The CDR3 loop is CSARDRDYNEQFF. The CDR3 DNA follows: TGCAGTGCTAGAGACCGGGACTACAATGAGCAGTTCTTC. This chain connects TRBV20-1 to TRBJ2-1, with D possibly TRBD2 on 5 matching bases. The CDR3 runs 13 residues. Looked up from germline, CDR1 is DFQATT and CDR2 is SNEGSKA (reference sequence). The ends were cut back, 0 bases at V and 3 bases at J, with 6 bases in the middle.

This chain connects TRBV16 to TRBJ1-1, with D hard to call. CDR1 and CDR2 from the germline V gene are KGHSY and FQNENV. CDR3 length equals 15 residues. V shed 0 bases and J shed 4 bases, with 12 bases lying between them. As DNA, the CDR3 is TGTGCCAGCAGCCAATCGGGTGTGGGCCGCACTGAAGCTTTCTTT. This sequence encodes CASSQSGVGRTEAFF. Based on the CDR3 plus reference TRBV16 and TRBJ1-1, the full variable domain is GEEVAQTPKHLVRGEGQKAKLYCAPIKGHSYVFWYQQVLKNEFKFLISFQNENVFDETGMPKERFSAKCLPNSPCSLEIQATKLEDSAVYFCASSQSGVGRTEAFFGQGTRLTVV.

The genes are TRBV12-3 or TRBV12-4 and TRBJ2-3; tentative D call: TRBD2 (5 bases). V was cut by 3 bases and J by 11 bases, with 21 bases left in between. CDR3 length: 15 residues. Here the CDR3 reads CASSFGGPEADVQYF. In DNA, the CDR3 is TGTGCCAGCAGTTTCGGCGGGCCCGAGGCAGATGTGCAGTATTTT.

V and J are TRBV5-1 and TRBJ1-2, with D uncertain. Trimming removed 0 bases at V and 5 bases at J, with 8 bases between. This CDR3 has 13 amino acids. Germline CDR1 reads SGHRS; CDR2 reads YFSETQ. In DNA, the CDR3 is TGCGCCAGCAGCTTGGGAAGGGAATATGGCTACACCTTC. This codes for CASSLGREYGYTF.

V gene TRBV5-1 combines with J gene TRBJ2-4, with D unclear. The DNA end favors TRBJ2-7, so the J call may be wrong. CDR1 and CDR2 from the germline V gene are SGHRS and YFSETQ. The CDR3 is 12 amino acids. CDR3 sequence reads: CASRWVTGEQYF. As DNA, the CDR3 is TGCGCCAGCAGGTGGGTGACTGGCGAGCAGTACTTC.

The J gene is TRBJ1-2, the V gene TRBV3-1, with 9 bases identical to TRBD1. After removal of 8 bases from V and 5 bases from J, the junction contained 3 bases not matched to a gene. CDR1 LGHDT and CDR2 YNNKEL come from the germline V gene (reference sequence). This CDR3 has 12 residues. CDR3 in amino acids: CASRGQGYGYTF. Written as DNA, the CDR3 is TGTGCCAGCCGAGGACAGGGGTATGGCTACACCTTC. The full variable domain, rest sourced from reference TRBV3-1 and TRBJ1-2, is DTAVSQTPKYLVTQMGNDKSIKCEQNLGHDTMYWYKQDSKKFLKIMFSYNNKELIINETVPNRFSPKSPDKAHLNLHINSLELGDSAVYFCASRGQGYGYTFGSGTRLTVV.

The CDR3 DNA reads TGTGCCAGCAGCTTATTTATTAACTATGGCTACACCTTC. It specifies CASSLFINYGYTF. The rearrangement joins TRBV7-9 to TRBJ1-2, with D hard to call. Germline V gene data show CDR1 as SEHNR and CDR2 as FQNEAQ (reference sequence). The V and J ends lost 2 bases and 1 base respectively, with 5 bases between them. The CDR3 length is 13 residues.

The rearrangement links TRBV3-1 to TRBJ2-5; 8 bases are shared with TRBD2. The J call is in doubt because the DNA end fits TRBJ2-7 better. CDR1 and CDR2 (germline): LGHDT, YNNKEL (reference sequence). The CDR3 loop spans 16 amino acids. DNA of the CDR3: TGTGCCAGCAGCCCTACTACGAGCGGGAGAGGTAACGAGCAGTACTTC. The encoded protein is CASSPTTSGRGNEQYF.

The chain is built from TRBV29-1 and TRBJ2-4; 15 nucleotides match TRBD2. The J call may be incorrect, as the DNA end agrees better with TRBJ2-7. CDR1 SQVTM and CDR2 ANQGSEA come from the germline V gene. The CDR3 is 15 amino acids. The CDR3 DNA reads as TGCAGCGCAGCCGGGACTAGCGGGGGGATAACCGAGCAGTACTTC. Its protein product is CSAAGTSGGITEQYF.

The V call is TRBV4-1, the J call TRBJ2-3, with D uncertain. The V gene lost 5 bases and the J gene lost 7 bases, with 13 bases spanning the gap. In germline, CDR1 is MGHRA, CDR2 YSYEKL. The CDR3 contains 13 residues. CDR3 sequence reads: CASSTIQENTQYF. The CDR3 bases are TGCGCCAGCAGCACCATTCAGGAAAATACGCAGTATTTT.

This clonotype has just a few counts. The chain couples TRBV7-2 to TRBJ1-1; D not resolved. The CDR3 is made up of 14 amino acids. CDR1 is SGHTA, CDR2 FQGNSA, per germline. Trimming removed 2 bases from V and 1 base from J, with 8 bases in between. This CDR3 reads CASSLRGWNTEAFF. Written as DNA, the CDR3 is TGTGCCAGCAGCTTACGGGGATGGAACACTGAAGCTTTCTTT.

This clonotype was seen just once. V gene TRBV12-3 or TRBV12-4 combines with J gene TRBJ2-1, with 9 bases identical to TRBD1. This CDR3 contains 19 residues. J was trimmed by 8 bases and V by 6 bases; bases with no gene match: 23. CDR3 loop: CASSSMNPSGQGASDEQFF. The CDR3, as DNA: TGTGCCAGCAGCTCTATGAACCCCTCGGGACAGGGTGCGAGTGATGAGCAGTTCTTC.

V and J are TRBV7-2 and TRBJ2-1; the D is unclear. Deletions cut 2 bases from V and 1 base from J, with 9 bases between. Germline values: CDR1 SGHTA, CDR2 FQGNSA. The length of the CDR3 is 15 residues. CDR3 amino acids: CASSLRVGSYNEQFF. As DNA, the CDR3 is TGTGCCAGCAGCTTAAGGGTGGGTTCCTACAATGAGCAGTTCTTC.

The J gene is TRBJ2-7, the V gene TRBV14, with 9 bases lining up with TRBD1. The germline V gene encodes CDR1 SGHDN and CDR2 FVKESK. The length of the CDR3 is 15 residues. J lost 5 bases, V lost 5 bases, and 10 bases had no gene match. The CDR3 coding sequence is TGTGCCAGCAGCAAAACAGGGACAGGGATCCACGAGCAGTACTTC. This codes for CASSKTGTGIHEQYF.

With respect to this clonotype: One end of the junction is discordant with germline, which a read error may explain. The rearrangement links TRBV6-5 to TRBJ2-4; D assignment may be TRBD1 or TRBD2 (6 bases each). Germline assignment: CDR1 MNHEY and CDR2 SVGAGI. This CDR3 comprises 17 residues. This chain's CDR3 is CASSYSSPGGGSYEQHF. The CDR3, as DNA: TGTGCCAGCAGTTACTCCTCCCCAGGAGGGGGGTCCTACGAGCAGCACTTC.

The chain couples TRBV7-2 to TRBJ2-4, with TRBD1 identical over 8 bases. The germline V gene encodes CDR1 SGHTA and CDR2 FQGNSA. The length of the CDR3 is 13 residues. Germline trimming cut 6 bases from V and 13 bases from J; bases unmatched to any gene: 11. CDR3 DNA sequence: TGTGCCAGCAGATCGACAGGGGCAGTTGAGCAGTACTTC. Amino acid sequence: CASRSTGAVEQYF.

This clonotype was seen a few times. The chain employs TRBV6-4 and TRBJ1-2; D is unclear. V lost 6 bases and J lost 4, with 9 bases in between. The germline V gene has CDR1 MRHNA and CDR2 SNTAGT. This CDR3 is built from 12 residues. Here the CDR3 reads CASRGNTYGYTF. The CDR3 nucleotides read TGTGCCAGCAGGGGAAACACCTATGGCTACACCTTC.

This clonotype was observed a single time. The rearrangement uses TRBV3-1 and TRBJ2-3; D not certain. The V gene's germline CDR1 is LGHDT and CDR2 YNNKEL (reference sequence). The CDR3 spans 16 residues. V gave up 0 bases and J gave up 0 bases, with 10 bases separating them. In DNA form, the CDR3 reads TGTGCCAGCAGCCAAGACGGGCGCCCCAGCACAGATACGCAGTATTTT. It encodes CASSQDGRPSTDTQYF.